The following is a TCR beta chain sequence with its context. What it binds is unknown. The sample originates from a study of T cell repertoires in cytomegalovirus infection. About the study: Public TCR beta signatures marked donors with CMV infection and the matching HLA. Notes on the study in general: The ex vivo response was dominated by HLA-C-restricted CMV-specific TCR beta clonotypes.

Using its own MiXCR run on the reads, TCRdb lists one record per CDR3 protein. The sample consists of nearly 700,000 distinct CDR3 sequences, approximately 33% of them appearing once. The CDR3 is made up of 17 amino acids. Trimming removed 6 bases from V and 0 bases from J; junction bases left unmatched: 11. From germline, CDR1 is MNHNS and CDR2 SASEGT. Here the sequenced sample was cultured PBMCs, taken from culture after CMV antigen stimulation. The clonotype was recovered from a human donor in good health (CMV status not recorded). Some clones in this sample may be carry-over from other donors' samples. This chain links TRBV6-1 with TRBJ1-1; 9 bases are shared with TRBD1. Here the CDR3 reads CASSRIGQGFMNTEAFF. CDR3 coding DNA: TGTGCCAGCAGCCGGATAGGACAGGGGTTCATGAACACTGAAGCTTTCTTT.